What follows are 4 T cell receptor beta chains derived from one specimen sequenced in a study of T cell responses to AZD1222 COVID-19 vaccine. Measured with immunoSEQ multiplex PCR; TCRdb has only the in-frame clones, and not every one. This table holds approximately 45,000 clones, about 87% found once. Sequencing was performed on peripheral blood, taken 28 days after the second AZD1222 dose. The receptors were sampled from an adult who received the AZD1222 COVID-19 vaccine.

This clone was seen only a few times. V is TRBV7-2 and J is TRBJ1-2; D is possibly TRBD1 (5 bases). The CDR3 totals 15 residues. The V and J ends lost 5 bases and 4 bases respectively, with 17 bases between them. Germline V gives CDR1 SGHTA, CDR2 FQGNSA. The DNA of the CDR3 is TGTGCCAGCAGCGCTCTAAGAGGGGTTAGCTATGGCTACACCTTC. Amino acids: CASSALRGVSYGYTF.

The CDR3 region has the DNA TGTGCCAGCAGATGCAGGGTGCTAGCCAAAAACATTCAGTACTTC. This gives the protein CASRCRVLAKNIQYF. The chain has TRBV6-5 and TRBJ2-4, with D possibly being TRBD1 (5 bases). The CDR3 runs 15 residues. Trimming cost V 6 bases and J 0 bases, with 12 bases left between them. CDR1 is MNHEY, CDR2 SVGAGI, per germline.

The rearrangement joins TRBV18 to TRBJ2-1; 7 nucleotides agree with TRBD2. This CDR3 comprises 16 residues. Germline-derived CDR1 and CDR2 are KGHSH and LQKENI. Trimming took 2 bases from V and 9 from J; bases not matched to a gene: 13. The CDR3 region has the DNA TGTGCCAGCTCACCATCTCGCGGGAGCTTGGATGGTGAGCAGTTCTTC. Its translation: CASSPSRGSLDGEQFF.

Notes on this clone: Its ends do not fully match the called genes, so a read error is possible. This chain joins TRBV7-2 and TRBJ2-1, with 9 nucleotides matching TRBD1. The CDR3 runs 15 residues. CDR1 and CDR2 (germline): SGHTA, FQGNSA. DNA for the CDR3: TGTGCCAGCAGGTTAGGACAGGGGACCAACAATGAGCAGTTCTTC. Translating gives CASRLGQGTNNEQFF.